This record looks at one T cell receptor (beta chain) sequence and its context. This specimen belongs to a study of control samples from healthy donors and cancer patients. Trimming shortened V by 0 bases and J by 7 bases, and 13 bases separated the two germline ends. The CDR3 totals 15 residues. Germline CDR1 reads MNHEY; CDR2 reads SVGAGI. Sequenced by immunoSEQ multiplex PCR; TCRdb stores in-frame clones only, minus some. The sample includes approximately 190,000 clones. The TCR was taken from a woman in her twenties or thirties in good health. This rearrangement joins TRBV6-5 to TRBJ1-5; D not resolved. Sequenced: blood. As DNA, the CDR3 is TGTGCCAGCAGTTACTCGAGAGGCCAGTACCAGCCCCAGCATTTT. Translated: CASSYSRGQYQPQHF.